The TCR beta chain described here comes from a study of CD8 T cells in ankylosing spondylitis. General study findings and limits: Characteristic of ankylosing spondylitis blood, it appeared, was a TCR beta motif comprising 7 to 9 highly homologous variants. Disease-associated clonotypes exhibited CD8+ identity and were relatively infrequent in peripheral blood.

From the 5' RACE reads, TCRdb called clonotypes with MiXCR, one entry per CDR3 protein. The table shows about 540,000 distinct CDR3 sequences, with more than 9.5% occurring only once. Turning to this clonotype: The antigen is unknown.

The TCR sequence derives from a male donor with ankylosing spondylitis. Sequencing used blood, either unsorted or a sorted T cell fraction (not recorded which).

The CDR3 DNA is TGCAGTGCTAGGAGGACAGGGGGTTTCTACGAGCAGTACTTC. This gives the protein CSARRTGGFYEQYF. The gene calls are TRBV20-1 and TRBJ2-7; 10 bases map to TRBD1. Germline V gene sequence: CDR1 DFQATT, CDR2 SNEGSKA (reference sequence). J was trimmed by 3 bases and V by 3 bases; bases with no gene match: 5. CDR3 length equals 14 residues.